The T cell receptor (beta chain) under discussion was sequenced for a study of blood T cell repertoires in COVID-19 (dated by TCRdb to 2018 to 2020). At the level of the whole study: Samples covering the acute and convalescent phases of COVID-19 were provided by collaborators in the United States, Italy and Spain. The material from the prospective study consisted of cDNA or gDNA derived from T cells, B-cell-depleted T cells, or PBMCs. The dataset comprised deeply sampled blood TCRbeta repertoires from subjects exposed to, actively infected with, or recovered from COVID-19. A freely available public database, intended as a resource for researchers studying the immune response to SARS-CoV-2, is where the repertoires were released. The samples were drawn from two sources: the first 160 participants of the ongoing ImmuneRACE study, and 950 to 1,500 subjects contributed by 6 global collaborators. The sample metadata nearly always contained a de-identified subject ID, COVID-19 status, age in years and sex. Where HLA class I and class II types were available, the types were taken from metadata supplied by the sample provider, not from assay-based typing. Here is what the overall study found, with its caveats: The amount of clinical and demographic metadata varied by source and participant and was provided uncurated.

With respect to this clone: It has no known antigen specificity. Within one base of it there is no much larger clone, and no base qualities were kept.

Trimming removed 4 bases from V and 4 bases from J; the gene matches leave 2 bases unexplained. CDR1 is given as SGHAT and CDR2 as FQNNGV, both from the germline V gene. The CDR3 sequence holds 14 residues, the cysteine and phenylalanine included. Of the read, only the CDR3 DNA is kept; its 42 bases are in frame from base 1. The immunoSEQ Assay, a bias-controlled multiplex PCR, was used to amplify TCRbeta CDR3 regions from genomic DNA. The published analysis was carried out like this. The number of nucleated cells in each sample was estimated from the amplification of reference gene primers within the assay. To quantify the absolute abundance of each unique TCRbeta CDR3 rearrangement, sequence reads were collapsed and filtered. For each sample, productive Simpson clonality was calculated by taking the square root of Simpson's diversity index across productive rearrangements. Held by TCRdb, this immuneACCESS table contains in-frame sequences only and omits some clones. Under half of the omission traces to an unresolved V gene where checked; the cause of the rest is unknown. Clonal size and the V and J genes are those of that table, whereas D and trimming came from the DNA. The table for this sample lists approximately 100,000 clones; about 90% of them were counted only once. About 3% of the sample lies in the top ten.

Whole blood was collected in K2EDTA tubes by collaborating institutions according to the institutions' own protocols. For TCRbeta analysis, collaborator samples were shipped as frozen whole blood, as isolated PBMCs, or as DNA extracted from either sample type. The clonotype comes from a human donor in a cohort sampled during active COVID-19. The specimen was peripheral blood. The V gene is TRBV11-2 and the J gene is TRBJ2-7; a stretch of 12 junction bases matches TRBD2. CDR3 protein: CASSWLAGGYEQYF. The nucleotide sequence reads TGTGCCAGCAGCTGGCTAGCGGGGGGGTACGAGCAGTACTTC.